This T cell receptor (beta chain) was sequenced during a study of T cell responses to AZD1222 COVID-19 vaccine. Concerning this clone: Its antigen is unknown.

This table comes from immunoSEQ multiplex PCR, and its TCRdb copy is limited to in-frame clones, with some not included. The sample records approximately 150,000 clones, approximately 88% being singletons. Study-level points and caveats: Among the donors, most were white British and more were female, and clonal diversity was possibly underestimated. Spike-specific TCR depth and breadth grew after two AZD1222 doses. Spike as a whole was targeted by vaccine-associated CD4 TCRs, dominant at 160-218 and 743-854.

Deletions cut 2 bases from V and 0 bases from J, with 7 bases between. The CDR3 contains 14 residues. Germline V lookup: CDR1 SEHNR, CDR2 FQNEAQ (reference sequence). V usage is TRBV7-9 and J usage is TRBJ2-5; D ambiguous. This TCR was sampled from an adult in good health. The sequencing here drew on peripheral blood, taken on day 0 of AZD1222 vaccination. This CDR3 reads CASSLLSDQETQYF. CDR3 bases: TGTGCCAGCAGCTTACTTTCAGACCAAGAGACCCAGTACTTC.